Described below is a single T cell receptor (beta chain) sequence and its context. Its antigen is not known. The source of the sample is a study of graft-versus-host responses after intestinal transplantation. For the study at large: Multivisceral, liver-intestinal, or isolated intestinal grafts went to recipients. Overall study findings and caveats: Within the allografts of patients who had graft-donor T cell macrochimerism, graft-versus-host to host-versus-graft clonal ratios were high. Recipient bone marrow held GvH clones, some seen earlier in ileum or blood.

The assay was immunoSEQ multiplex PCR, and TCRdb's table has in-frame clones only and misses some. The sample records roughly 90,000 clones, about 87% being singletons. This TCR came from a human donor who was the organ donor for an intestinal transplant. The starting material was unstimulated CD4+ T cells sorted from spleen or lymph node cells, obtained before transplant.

The CDR3 sequence: CASSQVSGPRAYGYTF. CDR3 bases: TGCGCCAGCAGCCAAGTCAGTGGCCCCAGGGCGTATGGCTACACCTTC. The V and J genes are TRBV4-3 and TRBJ1-2, with a tentative D call TRBD1 (5 bases). Trimming cost V 1 base and J 5 bases, with 17 bases left between them. The CDR3 contains 16 residues. Germline V gives CDR1 LGHNA, CDR2 YSLEER.